This TCR beta chain was captured by sequencing in a study of T-cell reconstitution after alpha-beta-depleted transplantation in children. This sample's TCRbeta library carried unique molecular identifier barcodes. MiXCR, run by TCRdb on the PCR reads, gives a single entry per CDR3 protein. The sample lists about 110,000 distinct CDR3 sequences; approximately 10% were seen once. J lost 3 bases, V lost 5 bases, and 11 bases had no gene match. The CDR3 sequence is 17 residues long. CDR1 is LGHNT, CDR2 FRNRAP, per germline. A few counts support this clonotype. The chain links TRBV12-5 to TRBJ1-5; 9 bases match TRBD1. This clonotype was sampled from a human donor who donated a stem cell graft to a child with acute lymphoblastic leukemia. The sequencing here drew on PBMCs from the stem cell graft donor, taken from the stem cell graft. The CDR3 DNA follows: TGTGCTAGTGGTCCTCCAACCGGGACAGGGCTCAATCAGCCCCAGCATTTT. Protein sequence: CASGPPTGTGLNQPQHF.